This entry lists 25 T cell receptor beta chains sequenced from one sample in a study of identical twins. MiXCR, run by TCRdb on the 5' RACE reads, gives a single entry per CDR3 protein. The table includes approximately 550,000 distinct CDR3 sequences, around 24% detected once. These data were also reused for a study on yellow fever vaccine responses in identical twins.

Sequenced input: CD4+ T cells sorted from blood. Receptors were obtained from a woman aged 18-29 years in good health.

This clonotype turned up a few times. The J gene is TRBJ2-6, the V gene TRBV5-1; TRBD1 might be the D (5 bases). Per the germline V gene, CDR1 is SGHRS and CDR2 is YFSETQ. CDR3 length equals 17 residues. V was shortened by 1 base and J by 3 bases, with 14 bases between the two germline ends. Here the CDR3 DNA reads TGCGCCAGCAGCTTGAGTGGGCAGGGTCTTGGGGCCAACGTCCTGACTTTC. It yields the protein CASSLSGQGLGANVLTF.

This clonotype was detected a few times. The chain carries TRBV5-6 and TRBJ2-5, with 8 bases aligning to TRBD2. Germline V gene data show CDR1 as SGHDT and CDR2 as YYEEEE. The ends lost 1 base at V and 5 bases at J; junction bases unmatched: 10. CDR3 length: 16 amino acids. The CDR3 loop is CASSLQFGRAGETQYF. The CDR3 DNA is TGTGCCAGCAGCTTGCAGTTCGGGAGGGCCGGGGAGACCCAGTACTTC.

The V call is TRBV5-1, the J call TRBJ2-3, with 7 bases that match TRBD1. V gave up 0 bases and J gave up 4 bases; unmatched junction bases: 11. CDR1 and CDR2 (germline): SGHRS, YFSETQ. CDR3 length: 17 amino acids. The CDR3: CASSLGRVRTGSDTQYF. Here the CDR3 DNA reads TGCGCCAGCAGCTTGGGACGGGTGCGGACAGGTTCAGATACGCAGTATTTT.

This clonotype was picked up a small number of times. This CDR3 is CASTGSSTGELFF. In nucleotides, the CDR3 is TGCGCCAGTACAGGGTCGAGCACCGGGGAGCTGTTTTTT. The chain uses TRBV10-1 and TRBJ2-2, with a tentative D call TRBD1 (6 bases). The CDR3 is 13 amino acids. Trimming cost V 9 bases and J 4 bases, with 12 bases left between them. Germline loops: CDR1 WNHNN, CDR2 SYGVQD (reference sequence).

The chain joins TRBV3-1 to TRBJ2-3, with TRBD2 matching over 9 bases. The germline gives CDR1 LGHDT, CDR2 YNNKEL (reference sequence). Germline trimming cut 3 bases from V and 2 bases from J; bases unmatched to any gene: 12. The CDR3 extends over 18 amino acids. The CDR3 coding sequence is TGTGCCAGCAGCCAGGATGTGTTTCTAGCGGGGACCACAGATACGCAGTATTTT. Translated: CASSQDVFLAGTTDTQYF.

This clonotype was seen a handful of times. The chain carries TRBV20-1 and TRBJ2-3; TRBD2 matches at 8 bases. This CDR3 has 14 residues. V lost 2 bases to trimming and J lost 5 bases; unmatched junction nucleotides: 6. The germline CDR1 and CDR2 sequences are DFQATT and SNEGSKA (reference sequence). The CDR3 nucleotides are TGCAGTGCTAGATTTGGACTAGCACTAGATACGCAGTATTTT. It yields the protein CSARFGLALDTQYF.

The chain uses TRBV6-1 and TRBJ2-1, with 8 bases fitting TRBD1. The germline gives CDR1 MNHNS, CDR2 SASEGT. CDR3 size: 13 residues. The trim removed 8 bases at V and 4 bases at J, leaving 4 bases unmatched. The CDR3: CASGTGEYNEQFF. The CDR3 DNA reads TGTGCCAGCGGGACAGGAGAATACAATGAGCAGTTCTTC.

This chain joins TRBV10-3 and TRBJ2-7, with 7 bases fitting TRBD1. CDR1 is ENHRY, CDR2 SYGVKD, per germline. This CDR3 contains 13 residues. The V segment lost 2 bases and the J segment 7 bases; nucleotides outside the gene matches: 5. The CDR3 is CAISERQGEEQYV. CDR3 DNA sequence: TGTGCCATCAGTGAGAGACAGGGAGAAGAGCAGTACGTC.

This clonotype showed up just once. This chain connects TRBV5-1 to TRBJ2-5, with TRBD2 matching over 10 bases. V lost 0 bases, J lost 7 bases, and 3 bases stayed unmatched. The germline CDR1 and CDR2 sequences are SGHRS and YFSETQ. This CDR3 comprises 14 residues. The CDR3 is CASSLGTSGGTQYF. The CDR3 bases are TGCGCCAGCAGCTTGGGGACTAGCGGCGGGACCCAGTACTTC.

This clonotype has a handful of counts. This chain joins TRBV20-1 and TRBJ2-7; 7 bases match TRBD2. There are 14 residues in the CDR3. The ends lost 3 bases at V and 7 bases at J; junction bases unmatched: 12. The germline V gene has CDR1 DFQATT and CDR2 SNEGSKA (reference sequence). The CDR3 protein is CSARRLGGRGEQYF. CDR3 DNA sequence: TGCAGTGCTAGGCGGTTGGGCGGGAGAGGAGAGCAGTACTTC.

The rearrangement links TRBV5-6 to TRBJ2-1; no definite D call. Trimming pared 0 bases from V and 5 bases from J, leaving 18 bases between. The CDR3 has 17 amino acids. The germline V gene has CDR1 SGHDT and CDR2 YYEEEE. In nucleotides, the CDR3 is TGTGCCAGCAGCTTGGTGTCTCACCCAGACCTGAACAATGAGCAGTTCTTC. Its translation is CASSLVSHPDLNNEQFF. The complete variable domain, with remaining parts taken from reference TRBV5-6 and TRBJ2-1, reads DAGVTQSPTHLIKTRGQQVTLRCSPKSGHDTVSWYQQALGQGPQFIFQYYEEEERQRGNFPDRFSGHQFPNYSSELNVNALLLGDSALYLCASSLVSHPDLNNEQFFGPGTRLTVL.

This clonotype has only one observation. This chain joins TRBV9 and TRBJ2-3; TRBD1 or TRBD2 may be the D gene (5 bases each). This CDR3 comprises 14 residues. Germline CDR1 and CDR2: SGDLS and YYNGEE. V was pared by 0 bases and J by 4 bases, with 9 bases between. CDR3 amino acids: CASSVGGLADTQYF. CDR3 coding DNA: TGTGCCAGCAGCGTAGGGGGGTTAGCAGATACGCAGTATTTT.

The V gene is TRBV7-3, the J gene TRBJ2-6, with D possibly being TRBD1 (5 bases). CDR1 is SGHTA, CDR2 FQGTGA, per germline. The CDR3 has 16 amino acids. The V gene lost 1 base and the J gene lost 4 bases, with 11 bases spanning the gap. The CDR3 sequence: CASSLKVGAGANVLTF. DNA of the CDR3: TGTGCCAGCAGCTTAAAAGTTGGGGCAGGGGCCAACGTCCTGACTTTC.

This clonotype has a handful of counts. The chain combines TRBV20-1 with TRBJ1-4; the D gene is possibly TRBD1 (6 bases). CDR3 length: 14 amino acids. V lost 4 bases and J lost 1, with 10 bases in between. Looked up from germline, CDR1 is DFQATT and CDR2 is SNEGSKA (reference sequence). This CDR3 is CSAKTGLTNEKLFF. CDR3 DNA sequence: TGCAGTGCTAAAACAGGGCTAACTAATGAAAAACTGTTTTTT.

The rearrangement joins TRBV29-1 to TRBJ2-5; D gene ambiguous. Germline CDR1 reads SQVTM; CDR2 reads ANQGSEA. The CDR3 loop spans 12 amino acids. V was cut by 4 bases and J by 1 base, with 7 bases left in between. CDR3 protein: CSVGGLQETQYF. The CDR3 DNA is TGCAGCGTTGGCGGCCTCCAAGAGACCCAGTACTTC.

J is TRBJ2-7 and V is TRBV28; D ambiguous. V shed 5 bases and J shed 4 bases, with 12 bases lying between them. The CDR3 spans 13 residues. The germline CDR1 and CDR2 sequences are MDHEN and SYDVKM. The CDR3 region has the DNA TGTGCCAGCAGTGTTACGGACGGATACGAGCAGTACTTC. Residues: CASSVTDGYEQYF.

This clonotype turned up a few times. The chain links TRBV5-5 to TRBJ2-5; D gene ambiguous. Germline CDR1 reads SGHKS; CDR2 reads YYEKEE (reference sequence). The CDR3 has 18 residues. V lost 4 bases and J lost 1, with 23 bases in between. The CDR3 region is CASSTLDSGWEPQETQYF. In nucleotides, the CDR3 is TGTGCCAGCAGCACCTTAGATTCTGGCTGGGAACCCCAAGAGACCCAGTACTTC.

The rearrangement joins TRBV19 to TRBJ2-3; 8 nucleotides agree with TRBD1. J gave up 6 bases and V 6 bases, and 5 bases lay outside the gene matches. The CDR3 has 13 amino acids. Germline assignment: CDR1 LNHDA and CDR2 SQIVND (reference sequence). The CDR3 loop is CASSRGTGDTQYF. The CDR3 DNA is TGTGCCAGTAGCCGCGGGACAGGCGATACGCAGTATTTT.

V gene TRBV10-3 combines with J gene TRBJ2-5, with TRBD1 as a possible D gene (7 bases). V dropped 5 bases and J dropped 2 bases, with 12 bases sitting between them. This CDR3 region has 14 residues. CDR1 and CDR2 (germline): ENHRY, SYGVKD. CDR3 amino acids: CAISPEGQQETQYF. The DNA of the CDR3 is TGTGCCATCAGTCCGGAGGGACAGCAAGAGACCCAGTACTTC.

This clonotype was counted only a few times. DNA of the CDR3: TGCAGTGCTACGGCCGACTACGAGCAGTACTTC. Protein product: CSATADYEQYF. The chain carries TRBV20-1 and TRBJ2-7; D gene ambiguous. From germline, CDR1 is DFQATT and CDR2 SNEGSKA (reference sequence). V lost 4 bases, J lost 3 bases, and 7 bases lay in between. The CDR3 has 11 amino acids.

The chain has TRBV27 and TRBJ2-7; TRBD2 agrees at 8 bases. Germline trimming cut 3 bases from V and 2 bases from J; bases unmatched to any gene: 3. Germline CDR1 MNHEY, CDR2 SMNVEV (reference sequence). This CDR3 spans 14 amino acids. CDR3: CASSFGLAAYEQYF. In DNA, the CDR3 is TGTGCCAGCAGTTTTGGACTAGCAGCCTACGAGCAGTACTTC.

This rearrangement joins TRBV12-3 or TRBV12-4 to TRBJ2-5; no reliable D call. Trimming removed 4 bases at V and 4 bases at J, with 16 bases between. This CDR3 spans 15 amino acids. The DNA for the CDR3 is TGTGCCAGCAGTTCCCCCGTCCTTAAAATAGAGACCCAGTACTTC. It specifies CASSSPVLKIETQYF.

V and J are TRBV11-2 and TRBJ2-2; 7 bases align to TRBD1. Germline assignment: CDR1 SGHAT and CDR2 FQNNGV. There are 15 residues in the CDR3. Trimming cost V 5 bases and J 4 bases; bases outside gene matches: 7. The CDR3 bases are TGTGCCAGCAGCCCGGGACAGCCGCCCACCGGGGAGCTGTTTTTT. Its translation: CASSPGQPPTGELFF.

This chain uses TRBV20-1 with TRBJ2-5; TRBD2 agrees at 7 bases. The CDR3 spans 16 residues. V was pared by 3 bases and J by 4 bases, with 14 bases of the junction left unmatched. CDR1 is DFQATT and CDR2 is SNEGSKA in the germline V gene (reference sequence). CDR3 in amino acids: CSASPTRAGEVETQYF. Written as DNA, the CDR3 is TGCAGTGCTAGCCCGACTAGGGCGGGAGAGGTAGAGACCCAGTACTTC.

This clonotype was seen a few times. The chain carries TRBV28 and TRBJ2-7; perhaps TRBD2 as D (6 bases). Trimming cost V 5 bases and J 4 bases, with 12 bases left between them. Per germline, CDR1 MDHEN and CDR2 SYDVKM. This CDR3 spans 13 amino acids. The CDR3 nucleotides read TGTGCCAGCAGTGGGGGGTCTCCTTACGAGCAGTACGTC. Protein: CASSGGSPYEQYV.